One and the same sample provided the 29 T cell receptor beta chains below, sequenced in a study of identical twins. Each CDR3 protein is one row after TCRdb ran MiXCR on the 5' RACE reads. This sample has about 530,000 distinct CDR3 sequences, with 20% to 25% found just once. These same data were also listed under a study on yellow fever vaccine responses in identical twins.

Sequencing used CD4+ T cells sorted from blood. Receptors were obtained from a woman younger than 35 in good health.

The V and J genes are TRBV16 and TRBJ2-4; D gene unclear. Trimming removed 2 bases at V and 4 bases at J, with 6 bases between. The CDR3 runs 13 residues. Looked up from germline, CDR1 is KGHSY and CDR2 is FQNENV. This CDR3 reads CASSQLGKNIQYF. In nucleotides, the CDR3 is TGTGCCAGCAGCCAACTGGGGAAAAACATTCAGTACTTC. Variable domain in full (rest from reference TRBV16 and TRBJ2-4): GEEVAQTPKHLVRGEGQKAKLYCAPIKGHSYVFWYQQVLKNEFKFLISFQNENVFDETGMPKERFSAKCLPNSPCSLEIQATKLEDSAVYFCASSQLGKNIQYFGAGTRLSVL.

In this sample, this clonotype turned up a few times. The chain joins TRBV5-1 to TRBJ2-5, with D possibly called TRBD1 or TRBD2 (6 bases each). The CDR3 spans 14 residues. Germline CDR1 SGHRS, CDR2 YFSETQ. The V end was cut by 0 bases, the J end by 4 bases, with 10 bases between. Here the CDR3 reads CASSLEGGGETQYF. The CDR3, as DNA: TGCGCCAGCAGCTTGGAGGGGGGCGGAGAGACCCAGTACTTC. Looking up the rest from reference TRBV5-1 and TRBJ2-5 gives the full variable domain: KAGVTQTPRYLIKTRGQQVTLSCSPISGHRSVSWYQQTPGQGLQFLFEYFSETQRNKGNFPGRFSGRQFSNSRSEMNVSTLELGDSALYLCASSLEGGGETQYFGPGTRLLVL.

The chain has TRBV12-3 or TRBV12-4 and TRBJ1-6; D remains ambiguous. With 5 bases removed from V and 5 bases from J, the gap between germline ends came to 13 bases. There are 15 residues in the CDR3. The CDR3 bases are TGTGCCAGCAGTCTATACACAGCAAATAATTCACCCCTCCACTTT. It encodes CASSLYTANNSPLHF.

The chain combines TRBV14 with TRBJ2-1; 8 bases are a match to TRBD2. The CDR3 covers 15 residues. J was trimmed by 7 bases and V by 1 base; bases with no gene match: 6. Germline V gene sequence: CDR1 SGHDN, CDR2 FVKESK. The CDR3 reads CASSQGGRPRNEQFF. DNA for the CDR3: TGTGCCAGCAGCCAAGGCGGGAGGCCCCGGAATGAGCAGTTCTTC.

V and J are TRBV15 and TRBJ2-3; tentatively, D is TRBD1 (6 bases). The CDR3 has 15 residues. V lost 7 bases and J lost 2, with 16 bases in between. The germline V gene encodes CDR1 LNHNV and CDR2 YYDKDF (reference sequence). As DNA, the CDR3 is TGTGCCACCAACCCTACAGGGTTGACCACAGATACGCAGTATTTT. It translates to CATNPTGLTTDTQYF.

The chain links TRBV20-1 to TRBJ2-5; D gene unclear. Germline CDR1 DFQATT, CDR2 SNEGSKA (reference sequence). Trimming removed 6 bases from V and 0 bases from J, with 14 bases in between. The CDR3 extends over 14 amino acids. The CDR3 DNA is TGCAGTGCACTGCCGTGGAAGTACCAAGAGACCCAGTACTTC. This translates into CSALPWKYQETQYF.

This clonotype was detected only a few times. This chain joins TRBV5-1 and TRBJ2-3; D ambiguous. V was cut by 5 bases and J by 0 bases, with 10 bases left in between. Germline V gene lookup returns CDR1 SGHRS and CDR2 YFSETQ. This CDR3 comprises 14 residues. The CDR3 DNA follows: TGCGCCAGCAGGGACGCAACTAGCACAGATACGCAGTATTTT. Its translation is CASRDATSTDTQYF. Combining the CDR3 with reference TRBV5-1 and TRBJ2-3 gives the whole variable domain KAGVTQTPRYLIKTRGQQVTLSCSPISGHRSVSWYQQTPGQGLQFLFEYFSETQRNKGNFPGRFSGRQFSNSRSEMNVSTLELGDSALYLCASRDATSTDTQYFGPGTRLTVL.

The CDR3 region has the DNA TGCAGTGTTTCCAGGGACACCTCGAACACCGGGGAGCTGTTTTTT. As protein: CSVSRDTSNTGELFF. The chain is built from TRBV20-1 and TRBJ2-2; possible D gene TRBD1, 6 bases. CDR3 size: 15 residues. The germline V gene encodes CDR1 DFQATT and CDR2 SNEGSKA (reference sequence). V was shortened by 7 bases and J by 0 bases, with 15 bases between the two germline ends.

This clonotype was seen only a few times. The chain joins TRBV20-1 to TRBJ2-5; 7 positions agree with TRBD2. Looked up from germline, CDR1 is DFQATT and CDR2 is SNEGSKA (reference sequence). The CDR3 runs to 14 residues. V dropped 6 bases and J dropped 4; count of bases not matched to a gene: 11. Here the CDR3 reads CSALGEGRVETQYF. CDR3 nucleotide sequence: TGCAGTGCCCTGGGGGAGGGGCGGGTAGAGACCCAGTACTTC.

The sample holds a few counts of this clonotype. J is TRBJ2-7 and V is TRBV5-1, with D unclear. The CDR3 sequence is 15 residues long. Germline CDR1 SGHRS, CDR2 YFSETQ. Trimming stripped 0 bases from V and 0 bases from J, with 10 bases between. CDR3 bases: TGCGCCAGCAGCTTGGAGTGGGGAAGCTCCTACGAGCAGTACTTC. It translates to CASSLEWGSSYEQYF.

This chain joins TRBV6-2 or TRBV6-3 and TRBJ2-1; 8 bases align to TRBD2. This CDR3 is 16 amino acids long. Germline CDR1 is MNHEY and CDR2 is SVGEGT. V gave up 5 bases and J gave up 6 bases; unmatched junction bases: 12. CDR3 sequence: CASSPAGTRLGNEQFF. The CDR3 coding sequence is TGTGCCAGCAGTCCCGCCGGGACTAGGCTAGGCAATGAGCAGTTCTTC.

The DNA of the CDR3 is TGTGCTAGTGCCCCCTGGGAGGCAGGCACAGATACGCAGTATTTT. This encodes CASAPWEAGTDTQYF. The V gene is TRBV12-5, the J gene TRBJ2-3; tentatively, D is TRBD2 (6 bases). The CDR3 is 15 residues long. V was trimmed by 7 bases and J by 1 base, leaving 15 bases between them. Germline V gene lookup returns CDR1 LGHNT and CDR2 FRNRAP.

CDR3 sequence: CASSPGQGGRYTF. CDR3 coding DNA: TGTGCCAGTAGTCCCGGACAGGGGGGTCGCTACACCTTC. The chain links TRBV19 to TRBJ1-2, with TRBD1 identical over 10 bases. CDR3 length: 13 residues. J was trimmed by 9 bases and V by 5 bases; bases with no gene match: 6. Germline CDR1 and CDR2: LNHDA and SQIVND (reference sequence). Complete variable domain (other parts from reference TRBV19 and TRBJ1-2): DGGITQSPKYLFRKEGQNVTLSCEQNLNHDAMYWYRQDPGQGLRLIYYSQIVNDFQKGDIAEGYSVSREKKESFPLTVTSAQKNPTAFYLCASSPGQGGRYTFGSGTRLTVV.

This clonotype occurred a few times. The chain carries TRBV24-1 and TRBJ2-2; no firm D call. V lost 3 bases and J lost 0, with 13 bases in between. Germline V gene lookup returns CDR1 KGHDR and CDR2 SFDVKD. This CDR3 has 17 amino acids. The CDR3 nucleotides are TGTGCCACCAGTGATCTCCCGGACGTAACGAACACCGGGGAGCTGTTTTTT. This encodes CATSDLPDVTNTGELFF.

The sample holds a few counts of this clonotype. The gene calls are TRBV6-5 and TRBJ2-1; TRBD1 might be the D (5 bases). In germline, CDR1 is MNHEY, CDR2 SVGAGI. V shed 0 bases and J shed 2 bases, with 17 bases lying between them. The CDR3 is 18 residues long. In DNA form, the CDR3 reads TGTGCCAGCAGTTACTCGATCTCGGGCAGGGCGGCCTACAATGAGCAGTTCTTC. Encoded protein: CASSYSISGRAAYNEQFF.

This clonotype was picked up a small number of times. This chain uses TRBV18 with TRBJ2-7, with D unresolved. The V end was cut by 2 bases, the J end by 2 bases, with 10 bases between. The CDR3 spans 14 residues. Germline-derived CDR1 and CDR2 are KGHSH and LQKENI. The CDR3 here is CASSPTGDTYEQYV. As DNA, the CDR3 is TGTGCCAGCTCACCAACTGGAGATACCTACGAGCAGTACGTC.

The V and J genes are TRBV7-9 and TRBJ2-7, with TRBD1 matching 7 bases. Trimming took 5 bases from V and 2 from J; bases not matched to a gene: 9. CDR3 length: 15 amino acids. The germline V gene has CDR1 SEHNR and CDR2 FQNEAQ (reference sequence). CDR3 region: CASSPGGGVAYEQYV. In DNA form, the CDR3 reads TGTGCCAGCAGCCCAGGGGGTGGGGTTGCCTACGAGCAGTACGTC.

This rearrangement joins TRBV27 to TRBJ2-7, with 14 bases matching TRBD2. The CDR3 covers 15 residues. Germline V gives CDR1 MNHEY, CDR2 SMNVEV (reference sequence). V lost 6 bases, J lost 2 bases, and 3 bases stayed unmatched. The CDR3 DNA reads as TGTGCCAGCAGAGGGACTAGCGGGAGTCCCTACGAGCAGTACTTC. As protein: CASRGTSGSPYEQYF.

This clonotype was detected a few times. The genes are TRBV7-2 and TRBJ2-5; the D gene is possibly TRBD2 (6 bases). The V end lost 0 bases, the J end lost 3 bases, and 11 bases lay between the germline ends. Germline V gene sequence: CDR1 SGHTA, CDR2 FQGNSA. This CDR3 spans 15 amino acids. CDR3 loop: CASSLAGGLKETQYF. The CDR3 region has the DNA TGTGCCAGCAGCTTAGCCGGGGGATTAAAAGAGACCCAGTACTTC.

This clonotype has a handful of counts. The chain recombines TRBV24-1 with TRBJ2-1; 14 nucleotides match TRBD2. The CDR3 totals 16 residues. Germline V lookup: CDR1 KGHDR, CDR2 SFDVKD. V lost 3 bases to trimming and J lost 9 bases; unmatched junction nucleotides: 6. The DNA for the CDR3 is TGTGCCACCAGTGATCGGGGGACTAGCGGGAGTGTTGAGCAGTTCTTC. This encodes CATSDRGTSGSVEQFF.

This clonotype was counted between two and nine times. This chain links TRBV11-3 with TRBJ2-7; D not certain. Deletions cut 0 bases from V and 4 bases from J, with 13 bases between. The germline gives CDR1 SGHNT, CDR2 YENEEA. The CDR3 runs 15 residues. The CDR3 nucleotides read TGTGCCAGCAGCTTAGACCGAGGAGACATATACGAGCAGTACTTC. Protein product: CASSLDRGDIYEQYF.

The rearrangement joins TRBV12-3 or TRBV12-4 to TRBJ1-3; D is unresolved. V lost 2 bases and J lost 1, with 3 bases in between. The CDR3 is 13 residues long. The CDR3 sequence is CASSLNSGNTIYF. CDR3 DNA sequence: TGTGCCAGCAGTTTAAATTCTGGAAACACCATATATTTT.

The CDR3 DNA reads as TGCAGTGCTAGAGATGGGTCGGTCTCCTACGAGCAGTACGTC. This codes for CSARDGSVSYEQYV. The chain carries TRBV20-1 and TRBJ2-7; D uncertain. CDR1 and CDR2 (germline): DFQATT, SNEGSKA (reference sequence). The CDR3 has 14 residues. V lost 0 bases and J lost 0, with 9 bases in between.

The genes are TRBV28 and TRBJ2-2; possibly TRBD1 for D (7 bases). Trimming cost V 0 bases and J 0 bases, with 11 bases left between them. The CDR3 extends over 17 amino acids. CDR1 MDHEN and CDR2 SYDVKM come from the germline V gene. The CDR3 reads CASSLWQGGSNTGELFF. Written as DNA, the CDR3 is TGTGCCAGCAGTTTATGGCAGGGGGGATCGAACACCGGGGAGCTGTTTTTT.

The genes are TRBV28 and TRBJ1-5, with 8 bases that match TRBD1. CDR1 is MDHEN, CDR2 SYDVKM, per germline. The CDR3 runs to 15 residues. V was clipped by 7 bases and J by 3 bases; unmatched bases: 8. The CDR3 bases are TGTGCCAGCAACCAAGGGACAGGTTACAATCAGCCCCAGCATTTT. It codes for CASNQGTGYNQPQHF.

The chain recombines TRBV7-7 with TRBJ2-7, with D perhaps TRBD1 or TRBD2 (5 bases each). This CDR3 comprises 10 residues. V was cut by 10 bases and J by 12 bases, with 16 bases left in between. CDR1 SSHAT and CDR2 FNYEAQ come from the germline V gene (reference sequence). For the CDR3, the DNA is TGTGCCACCGAAAAGGGACGTTCGTACTTC. It specifies CATEKGRSYF. Full variable domain (missing parts from reference TRBV7-7 and TRBJ2-7): GAGVSQSPRYKVTKRGQDVTLRCDPISSHATLYWYQQALGQGPEFLTYFNYEAQPDKSGLPSDRFSAERPEGSISTLTIQRTEQRDSAMYRCATEKGRSYFGPGTRLTVT.

This clonotype was counted a few times. This chain links TRBV18 with TRBJ2-3; a possible D gene is TRBD1 (5 bases). Trimming removed 0 bases at V and 4 bases at J, with 14 bases between. Germline loops: CDR1 KGHSH, CDR2 LQKENI. The CDR3 has 16 residues. CDR3 protein: CASSPPSTDFPDTQYF. DNA of the CDR3: TGTGCCAGCTCACCACCATCGACAGATTTCCCAGATACGCAGTATTTT.

This chain links TRBV4-1 with TRBJ2-1; D unresolved. CDR3 length equals 13 residues. Looked up from germline, CDR1 is MGHRA and CDR2 is YSYEKL. Trimming removed 1 base at V and 8 bases at J, with 9 bases between. The CDR3 bases are TGCGCCAGCAGCCAAGCGCTCAGCCATGAGCAGTTCTTC. It encodes CASSQALSHEQFF.

This clonotype was observed a few times. The V and J genes are TRBV5-1 and TRBJ2-7, with D possibly TRBD1 on 5 matching bases. The CDR3 extends over 13 amino acids. Germline V CDR1 and CDR2: SGHRS, YFSETQ. The V and J ends lost 2 bases and 5 bases respectively, with 11 bases between them. The CDR3 sequence: CASSFGHSDEQYF. CDR3 nucleotide sequence: TGCGCCAGCAGCTTTGGACATTCCGACGAGCAGTACTTC.